The next 21 T cell receptor beta chains were all read from a single sample in a study of blood T cells in healthy people across ages. It was with a sample-barcoded 5' primer and a J-beta primer mix that a second PCR of roughly 7 to 11 cycles was run. TCRdb reprocessed the 5' RACE reads with MiXCR, giving one entry per CDR3 protein. The data show about 900,000 distinct CDR3 sequences, roughly 50% seen once. Sequenced input: blood. Receptors were obtained from a man aged 25 to 40 in good health.

This chain uses TRBV5-1 with TRBJ1-1; no firm D call. The CDR3 runs 14 residues. The germline CDR1 and CDR2 sequences are SGHRS and YFSETQ. Trimming shortened V by 0 bases and J by 3 bases, and 9 bases separated the two germline ends. The CDR3 reads CASSLVREDTEAFF. Here the CDR3 DNA reads TGCGCCAGCAGCTTGGTTAGGGAGGACACTGAAGCTTTCTTT.

The gene calls are TRBV15 and TRBJ1-5; maybe TRBD1 (6 bases). Germline V lookup: CDR1 LNHNV, CDR2 YYDKDF (reference sequence). Trimming left V 3 bases short and J 2 bases short, with 14 bases between. This CDR3 contains 16 residues. The CDR3 sequence: CATSSGQWVGNQPQHF. CDR3 DNA: TGTGCCACCAGCAGCGGACAGTGGGTTGGCAATCAGCCCCAGCATTTT.

The chain employs TRBV4-1 and TRBJ1-6; D gene unclear. The V end lost 0 bases, the J end lost 8 bases, and 17 bases lay between the germline ends. This CDR3 has 17 amino acids. The germline V gene has CDR1 MGHRA and CDR2 YSYEKL. CDR3 sequence reads: CASSQEGGPAPHSPLHF. CDR3 coding DNA: TGCGCCAGCAGCCAAGAAGGTGGGCCAGCACCCCATTCACCCCTCCACTTT.

V and J are TRBV3-1 and TRBJ2-1; 8 positions agree with TRBD1. The germline gives CDR1 LGHDT, CDR2 YNNKEL (reference sequence). The CDR3 is 17 amino acids. The trim removed 0 bases at V and 3 bases at J, leaving 7 bases unmatched. The CDR3 loop is CASSQDAGGLIYNEQFF. CDR3 DNA sequence: TGTGCCAGCAGCCAAGATGCAGGGGGCCTGATCTACAATGAGCAGTTCTTC.

J is TRBJ2-7 and V is TRBV6-1; tentative D call: TRBD2 (6 bases). CDR1 is MNHNS, CDR2 SASEGT, per germline. The CDR3 loop spans 14 amino acids. The V gene lost 8 bases and the J gene lost 3 bases, with 17 bases spanning the gap. The CDR3 DNA reads TGTGCCAGCCTCCGGACTACCCTAATCTACGAGCAGTACTTC. Translation: CASLRTTLIYEQYF.

The chain is built from TRBV28 and TRBJ1-5, with a tentative D call TRBD1 (5 bases). The CDR3 has 13 residues. The V end lost 7 bases, the J end lost 3 bases, and 10 bases lay between the germline ends. Germline V lookup: CDR1 MDHEN, CDR2 SYDVKM. The CDR3 DNA reads TGTGCCAGCACCGGGGGTTTCAATCAGCCCCAGCATTTT. Its translation is CASTGGFNQPQHF.

V gene TRBV7-9 combines with J gene TRBJ1-1; unclear D gene. This CDR3 comprises 14 residues. With 5 bases removed from V and 1 base from J, the gap between germline ends came to 11 bases. Germline V gives CDR1 SEHNR, CDR2 FQNEAQ (reference sequence). CDR3 residues: CASSPGRQNTEAFF. In DNA, the CDR3 is TGTGCCAGCAGCCCCGGACGTCAGAACACTGAAGCTTTCTTT.

V gene TRBV9 combines with J gene TRBJ2-3; D is possibly TRBD1 or TRBD2 (5 bases each). Germline CDR1 and CDR2: SGDLS and YYNGEE. The CDR3 extends over 15 amino acids. Trimming stripped 3 bases from V and 4 bases from J, with 15 bases between. CDR3 loop: CASSAERGWADTQYF. CDR3 coding DNA: TGTGCCAGCAGCGCCGAGAGGGGTTGGGCAGATACGCAGTATTTT. The variable domain in full, with the rest retrieved from reference TRBV9 and TRBJ2-3, is DSGVTQTPKHLITATGQRVTLRCSPRSGDLSVYWYQQSLDQGLQFLIQYYNGEERAKGNILERFSAQQFPDLHSELNLSSLELGDSALYFCASSAERGWADTQYFGPGTRLTVL.

The chain uses TRBV6-1 and TRBJ2-3; D gene uncertain. Trimming took off 6 bases at V and 2 bases at J, with 12 bases between the two ends. The CDR3 consists of 14 residues. CDR1 and CDR2 from the germline V gene are MNHNS and SASEGT. CDR3 coding DNA: TGTGCCAGCAGAACGAACAGTAACACAGATACGCAGTATTTT. Its translation is CASRTNSNTDTQYF.

Remarks on this clonotype: One junction end does not reproduce the germline sequence, and a read error may be involved. The chain is built from TRBV4-1 and TRBJ2-1, with 9 bases lining up with TRBD1. Germline assignment: CDR1 MGHRA and CDR2 YSYEKL. CDR3 length: 15 residues. CDR3 protein: CTSSQRDRDGNEQFF. In DNA form, the CDR3 reads TGCACCAGCAGCCAACGGGACAGGGATGGCAATGAGCAGTTCTTC.

J is TRBJ2-1 and V is TRBV7-2, with D unresolved. The germline V and J ends were trimmed by 4 bases and 2 bases, with 12 bases remaining between them. CDR1 is SGHTA, CDR2 FQGNSA, per germline. The CDR3 loop spans 15 amino acids. CDR3 sequence: CASSYELTPYNEQFF. Written as DNA, the CDR3 is TGTGCCAGCAGCTACGAGTTGACCCCCTACAATGAGCAGTTCTTC.

The chain uses TRBV5-1 and TRBJ1-1; D gene uncertain. Germline V CDR1 and CDR2: SGHRS, YFSETQ. Between the trimmed V and J ends, which lost 2 bases and 1 base, there was a span of 9 bases. The CDR3 runs to 14 residues. Here the CDR3 DNA reads TGCGCCAGCAGCTTTGGCAGCGAGAACACTGAAGCTTTCTTT. The encoded protein is CASSFGSENTEAFF.

The gene calls are TRBV20-1 and TRBJ1-1; no clear D gene. V lost 1 base and J lost 5, with 17 bases in between. The CDR3 has 15 residues. Germline V gene lookup returns CDR1 DFQATT and CDR2 SNEGSKA (reference sequence). The CDR3 DNA sequence: TGCAGTGCTAGAGGGGTGGGGTTGAAGGAGACTGAAGCTTTCTTT. Translating it yields CSARGVGLKETEAFF.

The sample holds a few counts of this clonotype. The chain employs TRBV5-1 and TRBJ2-1; unclear D gene. CDR3 length equals 14 residues. Trimming removed 3 bases from V and 6 bases from J, with 13 bases in between. Germline CDR1 is SGHRS and CDR2 is YFSETQ. The CDR3 region has the DNA TGCGCCAGCAGCTATTTTACGTTGGGCAATGAGCAGTTCTTC. This encodes CASSYFTLGNEQFF. The variable domain in full, completed from reference TRBV5-1 and TRBJ2-1, reads KAGVTQTPRYLIKTRGQQVTLSCSPISGHRSVSWYQQTPGQGLQFLFEYFSETQRNKGNFPGRFSGRQFSNSRSEMNVSTLELGDSALYLCASSYFTLGNEQFFGPGTRLTVL.

The chain has TRBV4-1 and TRBJ1-2; TRBD1 is a possible D gene (5 bases). The germline V and J ends were trimmed by 5 bases and 5 bases, with 12 bases remaining between them. The CDR3 sequence is 13 residues long. Germline assignment: CDR1 MGHRA and CDR2 YSYEKL. Here the CDR3 DNA reads TGCGCCAGCAGCACGGGGGGTTTATATGGCTACACCTTC. As protein: CASSTGGLYGYTF.

The table lists this clonotype with a few counts. The chain employs TRBV4-3 and TRBJ2-3, with D possibly TRBD2 on 7 matching bases. The CDR3 loop spans 16 amino acids. CDR1 is LGHNA and CDR2 is YSLEER in the germline V gene. V lost 1 base and J lost 3, with 14 bases in between. The CDR3 bases are TGCGCCAGCAGCCAAGGGGGGGGCGGGGTTACAGATACGCAGTATTTT. Translation: CASSQGGGGVTDTQYF.

The chain links TRBV10-3 to TRBJ1-5, with D hard to call. Trimming cost V 3 bases and J 0 bases, with 6 bases left between them. This CDR3 is built from 14 residues. Germline values: CDR1 ENHRY, CDR2 SYGVKD. The CDR3 here is CAISDGVSNQPQHF. The DNA for the CDR3 is TGTGCCATCAGTGACGGTGTTAGCAATCAGCCCCAGCATTTT.

The rearrangement joins TRBV9 to TRBJ2-3; D is ambiguous. Per germline, CDR1 SGDLS and CDR2 YYNGEE. The V and J ends lost 0 bases and 5 bases respectively, with 7 bases between them. The CDR3 is 13 residues long. The CDR3 coding sequence is TGTGCCAGCAGCGTAGATCTAGGAGATACGCAGTATTTT. Translating gives CASSVDLGDTQYF.

This chain uses TRBV13 with TRBJ2-7; 8 bases agree with TRBD2. The CDR3 contains 16 residues. The trim removed 4 bases at V and 1 base at J, leaving 9 bases unmatched. Germline CDR1 PRHDT, CDR2 FYEKMQ (reference sequence). The DNA for the CDR3 is TGTGCCAGCAGCTCCTGCGGGGGGATTAGTTCCTACGAGCAGTACTTC. Translation: CASSSCGGISSYEQYF.

Written as DNA, the CDR3 is TGTGCCAGTCGACTCGCCAGGGAAACTAATGAAAAACTGTTTTTT. As protein: CASRLARETNEKLFF. The chain is built from TRBV13 and TRBJ1-4; perhaps TRBD1 as D (5 bases). Trimming took off 9 bases at V and 1 base at J, with 15 bases between the two ends. The CDR3 is 15 amino acids. Germline-derived CDR1 and CDR2 are PRHDT and FYEKMQ (reference sequence). Drawing the rest from reference TRBV13 and TRBJ1-4, the complete variable domain is AAGVIQSPRHLIKEKRETATLKCYPIPRHDTVYWYQQGPGQDPQFLISFYEKMQSDKGSIPDRFSAQQFSDYHSELNMSSLELGDSALYFCASRLARETNEKLFFGSGTQLSVL.

This clonotype has more than one count but fewer than ten. CDR3 protein: CASGRQGIGETQYF. Here the CDR3 DNA reads TGTGCTAGTGGCAGACAGGGTATAGGAGAGACCCAGTACTTC. V is TRBV12-5 and J is TRBJ2-5, with 7 bases lining up with TRBD1. The germline CDR1 and CDR2 sequences are LGHNT and FRNRAP. V dropped 6 bases and J dropped 4; count of bases not matched to a gene: 8. CDR3 length: 14 amino acids. Supplemented by reference TRBV12-5 and TRBJ2-5, the full variable domain reads DARVTQTPRHKVTEMGQEVTMRCQPILGHNTVFWYRQTMMQGLELLAYFRNRAPLDDSGMPKDRFSAEMPDATLATLKIQPSEPRDSAVYFCASGRQGIGETQYFGPGTRLLVL.